The entry that follows covers one T cell receptor beta chain sequence. The entry originates in a study of blood T cell repertoires in COVID-19. Germline-derived CDR1 and CDR2 are MNHEY and SMNVEV (reference sequence). The CDR3 has 15 amino acids. The trim removed 10 bases at V and 1 base at J, leaving 9 bases unmatched. The repertoire was sequenced with immunoSEQ multiplex PCR; TCRdb's copy has only in-frame clones and lacks some. The data show some 270,000 clones, approximately 83% seen once. The Seattle patients joined while their infection was active and were tracked longitudinally afterward. The V gene is TRBV27, the J gene TRBJ2-3; 9 bases match TRBD2. Sequencing was performed on peripheral blood. The TCR originated in a person aged 65-85 years with COVID-19, enrolled during active disease. CDR3 residues: CATRGTSRGTDTQYF. CDR3 nucleotide sequence: TGTGCCACCCGCGGGACTAGCCGAGGCACAGATACGCAGTATTTT.